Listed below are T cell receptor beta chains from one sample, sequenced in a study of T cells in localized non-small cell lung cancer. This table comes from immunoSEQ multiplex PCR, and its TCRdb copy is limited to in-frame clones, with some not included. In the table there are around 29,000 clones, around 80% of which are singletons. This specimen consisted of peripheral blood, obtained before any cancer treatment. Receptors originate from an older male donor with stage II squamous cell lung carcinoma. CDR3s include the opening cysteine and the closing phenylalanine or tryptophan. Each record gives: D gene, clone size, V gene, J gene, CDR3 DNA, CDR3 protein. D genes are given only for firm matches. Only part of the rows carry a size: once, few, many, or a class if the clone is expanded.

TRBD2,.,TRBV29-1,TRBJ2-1,TGCAGCGTCCGGGGGGACAATGAGCAGTTCTTC,CSVRGDNEQFF
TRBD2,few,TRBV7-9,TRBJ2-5,TGTGCCAGCAGGGGTGTTCGGGAGGTTAAGGAGACCCAGTACTTC,CASRGVREVKETQYF
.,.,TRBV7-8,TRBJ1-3,TGTGCCAGCAGCTTAAGCGCCAACTCTGGAAACACCATATATTTT,CASSLSANSGNTIYF
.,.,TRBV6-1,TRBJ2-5,TGTGCCAGCAGTGAAACGAGGTCCTCACTACAAGAGACCCAGTACTTC,CASSETRSSLQETQYF
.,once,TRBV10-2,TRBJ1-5,TGCGCCAGCAGCCTGGACAGTAGCAATCAGCCCCAGCATTTT,CASSLDSSNQPQHF
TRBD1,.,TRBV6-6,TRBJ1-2,TGTGCCAGCAGTTACGGACAGGGGGCCTATGGCTACACCTTC,CASSYGQGAYGYTF
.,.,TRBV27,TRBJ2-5,TGTGCCAGCAGTTTTCGGGAGCAAGAGACCCAGTACTTC,CASSFREQETQYF
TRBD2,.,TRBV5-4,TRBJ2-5,TGTGCCAGCAGCTTGCAGCGGGGGGGCCGAGAGACCCAGTACTTC,CASSLQRGGRETQYF
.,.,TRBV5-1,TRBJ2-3,TGCGCCAGCAGCCTTGGGGCCACGGCCCTCTTGGATACGCAGTATTTT,CASSLGATALLDTQYF
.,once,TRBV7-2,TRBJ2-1,TGTGCCAGCAAGCTGCAGGAGCAGTTCTTC,CASKLQEQFF
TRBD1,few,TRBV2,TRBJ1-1,TGTGCCAGCGGTAGGGACAGACGAAACACTGAAGCTTTCTTT,CASGRDRRNTEAFF
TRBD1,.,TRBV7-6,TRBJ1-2,TGTGCCAGCAGCCAGCCAGGGGGGAACTATGGCTACACCTTC,CASSQPGGNYGYTF
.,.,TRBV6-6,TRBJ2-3,TGTGCCAGCAGTTACGGGGCAGGGACGACAGATACGCAGTATTTT,CASSYGAGTTDTQYF
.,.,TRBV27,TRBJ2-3,TGTGCCAGCAGCCCAGCCAGCCGGACAGATACGCAGTATTTT,CASSPASRTDTQYF
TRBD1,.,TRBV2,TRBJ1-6,TGTGCCAGCAGTGAAGGACGGACAGGGGGCTCACCCCTCCACTTT,CASSEGRTGGSPLHF
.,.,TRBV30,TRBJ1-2,TGTGCCGGGGGGGACGGCAGCTTCTATGGCTACACCTTC,CAGGDGSFYGYTF
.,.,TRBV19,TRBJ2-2,TGTGCCAGTATTGGGATGAACACCGGGGAGCTGTTTTTT,CASIGMNTGELFF
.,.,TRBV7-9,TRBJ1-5,TGTGCCAGCAGCTTAGGTGATAACCAGCCCCAGCATTTT,CASSLGDNQPQHF
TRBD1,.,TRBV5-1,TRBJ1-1,TGCGCCAGCAGCGCGACAGGGATCGGCACTGAAGCTTTCTTT,CASSATGIGTEAFF
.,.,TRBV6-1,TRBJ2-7,TGTGCCAGCAGTGAAATAGGGGGAGTAGGGTACGAGCAGTACTTC,CASSEIGGVGYEQYF
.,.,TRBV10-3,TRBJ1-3,TGTGCCATCAGTGAAGGTAGAAACACCATATATTTT,CAISEGRNTIYF
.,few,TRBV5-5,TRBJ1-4,TGTGCCAGCAGCCCGAGCAGGGTAGCAACTAATGAAAAACTGTTTTTT,CASSPSRVATNEKLFF
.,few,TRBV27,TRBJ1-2,TGTGCCAGCAGTTTACTGGGGGCGCCGAGCGGCTACACCTTC,CASSLLGAPSGYTF
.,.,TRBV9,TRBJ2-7,TGTGCCAGCAGCGCCGGGGACCTCTACGAGCAGTACTTC,CASSAGDLYEQYF
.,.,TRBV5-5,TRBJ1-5,TGTGCCAGCAGCTCCGCTGACGGGTGGGGCAATCAGCCCCAGCATTTT,CASSSADGWGNQPQHF
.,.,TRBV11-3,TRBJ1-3,TGTGCCAGCAGCGACGGGACATCGGGAAACACCATATATTTT,CASSDGTSGNTIYF
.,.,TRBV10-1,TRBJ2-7,TGCGCCAGCAGTGATGGGTTCTCTACGTACGAGCAGTACTTC,CASSDGFSTYEQYF